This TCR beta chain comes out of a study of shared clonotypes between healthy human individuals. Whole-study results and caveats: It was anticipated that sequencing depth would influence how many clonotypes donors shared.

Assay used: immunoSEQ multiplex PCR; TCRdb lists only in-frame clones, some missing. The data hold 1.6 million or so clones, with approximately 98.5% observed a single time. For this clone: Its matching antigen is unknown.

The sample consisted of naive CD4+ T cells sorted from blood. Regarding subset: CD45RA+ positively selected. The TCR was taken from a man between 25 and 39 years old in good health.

This CDR3 reads CASSRGQGFAGELFF. The CDR3 DNA reads TGTGCCAGCAGCCGTGGACAGGGTTTTGCCGGGGAGCTGTTTTTT. The genes are TRBV11-1 and TRBJ2-2, with 8 positions matching TRBD1. The V gene end was trimmed by 5 bases and the J gene end by 6 bases; junction bases not matched to a gene: 8. This CDR3 region has 15 residues. Germline CDR1 reads SGHAT; CDR2 reads FQDESV (reference sequence).